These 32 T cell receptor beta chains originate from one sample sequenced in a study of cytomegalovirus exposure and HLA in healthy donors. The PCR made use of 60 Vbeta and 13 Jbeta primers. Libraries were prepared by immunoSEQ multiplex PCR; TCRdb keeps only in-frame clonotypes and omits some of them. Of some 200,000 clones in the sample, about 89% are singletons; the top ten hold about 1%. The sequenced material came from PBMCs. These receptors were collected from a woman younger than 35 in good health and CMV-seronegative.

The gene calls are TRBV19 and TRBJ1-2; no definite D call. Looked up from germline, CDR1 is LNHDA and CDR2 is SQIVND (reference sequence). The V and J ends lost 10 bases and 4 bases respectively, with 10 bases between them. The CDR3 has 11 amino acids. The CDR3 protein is CATLGVYGYTF. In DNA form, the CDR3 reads TGTGCCACCCTCGGAGTCTATGGCTACACCTTC.

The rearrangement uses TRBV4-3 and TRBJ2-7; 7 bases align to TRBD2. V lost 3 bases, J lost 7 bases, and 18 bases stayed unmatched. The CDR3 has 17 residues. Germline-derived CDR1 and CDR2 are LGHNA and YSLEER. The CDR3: CASSQGVFAGVRGEQYF. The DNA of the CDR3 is TGCGCCAGCAGCCAGGGAGTTTTTGCGGGGGTGAGAGGGGAGCAGTACTTC.

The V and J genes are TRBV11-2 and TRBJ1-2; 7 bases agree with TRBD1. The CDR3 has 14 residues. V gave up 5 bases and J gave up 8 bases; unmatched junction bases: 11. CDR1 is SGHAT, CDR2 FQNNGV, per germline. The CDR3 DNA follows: TGTGCCAGCAGCGAAACTGACAGGGCGGGAGGCTACACCTTC. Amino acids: CASSETDRAGGYTF.

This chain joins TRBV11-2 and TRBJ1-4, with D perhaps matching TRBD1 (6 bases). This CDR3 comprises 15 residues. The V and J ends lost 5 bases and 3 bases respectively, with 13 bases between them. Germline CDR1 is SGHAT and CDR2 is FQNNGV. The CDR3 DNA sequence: TGTGCCAGCAGCAAAGGGGGACAAGCTAATGAAAAACTGTTTTTT. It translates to CASSKGGQANEKLFF.

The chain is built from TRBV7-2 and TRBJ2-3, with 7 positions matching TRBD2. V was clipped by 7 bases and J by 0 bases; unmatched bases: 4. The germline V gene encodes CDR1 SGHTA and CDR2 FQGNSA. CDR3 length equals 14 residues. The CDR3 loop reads CASKRAGSTDTQYF. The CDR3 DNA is TGTGCCAGCAAAAGAGCGGGAAGCACAGATACGCAGTATTTT.

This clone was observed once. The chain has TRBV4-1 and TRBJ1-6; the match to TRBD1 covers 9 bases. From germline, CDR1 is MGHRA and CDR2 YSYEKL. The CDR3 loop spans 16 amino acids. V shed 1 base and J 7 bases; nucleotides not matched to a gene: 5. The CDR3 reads CASSQVRDRVNSPLHF. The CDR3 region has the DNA TGCGCCAGCAGCCAAGTTCGGGACAGGGTGAATTCACCCCTCCACTTT.

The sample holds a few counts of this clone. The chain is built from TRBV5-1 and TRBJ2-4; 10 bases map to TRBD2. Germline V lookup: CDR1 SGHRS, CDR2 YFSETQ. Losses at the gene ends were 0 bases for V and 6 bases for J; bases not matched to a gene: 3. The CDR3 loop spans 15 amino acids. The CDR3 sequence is CASSLGSGGGNIQYF. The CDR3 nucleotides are TGCGCCAGCAGCTTGGGCAGCGGGGGGGGAAACATTCAGTACTTC.

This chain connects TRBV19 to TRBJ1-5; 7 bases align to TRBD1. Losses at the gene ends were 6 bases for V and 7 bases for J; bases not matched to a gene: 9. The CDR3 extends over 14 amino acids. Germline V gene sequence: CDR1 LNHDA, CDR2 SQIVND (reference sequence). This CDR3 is CASRETGKGQPQHF. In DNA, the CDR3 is TGTGCCAGTAGGGAGACAGGGAAGGGACAGCCCCAGCATTTT.

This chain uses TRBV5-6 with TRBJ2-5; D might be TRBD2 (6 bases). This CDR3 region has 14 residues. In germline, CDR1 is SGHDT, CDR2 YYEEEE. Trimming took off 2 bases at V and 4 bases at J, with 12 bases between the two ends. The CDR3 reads CASSLWGVVETQYF. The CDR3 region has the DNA TGTGCCAGCAGCTTATGGGGGGTAGTAGAGACCCAGTACTTC.

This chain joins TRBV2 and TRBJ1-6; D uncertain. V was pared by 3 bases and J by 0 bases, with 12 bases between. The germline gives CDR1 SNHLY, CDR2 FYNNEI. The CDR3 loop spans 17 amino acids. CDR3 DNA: TGTGCCAGCAGTGAGCGGTCCCTAAGCTCCTATAATTCACCCCTCCACTTT. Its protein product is CASSERSLSSYNSPLHF.

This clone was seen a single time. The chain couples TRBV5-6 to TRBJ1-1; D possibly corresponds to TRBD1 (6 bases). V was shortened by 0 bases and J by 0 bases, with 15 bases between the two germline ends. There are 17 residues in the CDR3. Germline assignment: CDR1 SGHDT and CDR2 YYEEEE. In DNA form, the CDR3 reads TGTGCCAGCAGCTTGGCCGGGGCAGGGGTTTTGAACACTGAAGCTTTCTTT. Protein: CASSLAGAGVLNTEAFF.

DNA of the CDR3: TGTGCCATCAGTGAGCAGCTAGCGGGAAACAATGAGCAGTTCTTC. Its protein is CAISEQLAGNNEQFF. The rearrangement links TRBV10-3 to TRBJ2-1; 9 bases align to TRBD2. Per the germline V gene, CDR1 is ENHRY and CDR2 is SYGVKD. CDR3 length: 15 residues. After removal of 2 bases from V and 5 bases from J, the junction contained 4 bases not matched to a gene.

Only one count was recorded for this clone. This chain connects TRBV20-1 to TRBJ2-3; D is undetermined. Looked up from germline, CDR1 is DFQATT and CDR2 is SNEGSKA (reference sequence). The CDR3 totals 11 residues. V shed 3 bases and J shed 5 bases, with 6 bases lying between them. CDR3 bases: TGCAGTGCTAGCTTTAGAGATACGCAGTATTTT. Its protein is CSASFRDTQYF.

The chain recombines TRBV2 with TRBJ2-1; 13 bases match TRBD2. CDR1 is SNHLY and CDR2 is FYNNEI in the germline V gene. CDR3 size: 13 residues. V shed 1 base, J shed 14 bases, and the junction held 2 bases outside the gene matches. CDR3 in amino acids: CASSEGLAGGEFF. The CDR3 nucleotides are TGTGCCAGCAGTGAAGGACTAGCGGGAGGCGAGTTCTTC.

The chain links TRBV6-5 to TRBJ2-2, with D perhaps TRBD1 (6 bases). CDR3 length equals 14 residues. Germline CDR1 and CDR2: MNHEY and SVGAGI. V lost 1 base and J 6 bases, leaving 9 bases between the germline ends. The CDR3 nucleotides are TGTGCCAGCAGTTACTACCGGACAGCCGGGGAGCTGTTTTTT. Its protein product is CASSYYRTAGELFF.

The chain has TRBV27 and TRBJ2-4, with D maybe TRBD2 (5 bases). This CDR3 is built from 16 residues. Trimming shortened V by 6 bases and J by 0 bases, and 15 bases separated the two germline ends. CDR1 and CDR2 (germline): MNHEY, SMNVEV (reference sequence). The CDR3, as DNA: TGTGCCAGCAGCCCCTTCGGGAAAGTAGCCAAAAACATTCAGTACTTC. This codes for CASSPFGKVAKNIQYF.

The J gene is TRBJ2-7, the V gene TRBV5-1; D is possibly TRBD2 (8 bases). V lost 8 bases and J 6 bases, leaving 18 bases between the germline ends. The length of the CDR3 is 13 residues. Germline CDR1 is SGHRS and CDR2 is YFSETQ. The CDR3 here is CASRGGQLVEQYF. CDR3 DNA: TGCGCCAGTCGGGGGGGACAGCTTGTCGAGCAGTACTTC.

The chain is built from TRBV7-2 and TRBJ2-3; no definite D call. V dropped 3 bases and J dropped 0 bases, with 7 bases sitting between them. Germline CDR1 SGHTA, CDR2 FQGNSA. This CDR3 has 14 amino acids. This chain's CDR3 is CASSFFQSTDTQYF. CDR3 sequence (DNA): TGTGCCAGCAGCTTTTTCCAGAGCACAGATACGCAGTATTTT.

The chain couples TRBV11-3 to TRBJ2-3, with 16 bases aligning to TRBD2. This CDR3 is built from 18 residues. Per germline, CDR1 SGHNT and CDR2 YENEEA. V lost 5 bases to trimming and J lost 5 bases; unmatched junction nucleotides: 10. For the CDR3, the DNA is TGTGCCAGCAGCACCCCCGGGACTAGCGGGGGGGCAGGAGATACGCAGTATTTT. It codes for CASSTPGTSGGAGDTQYF.

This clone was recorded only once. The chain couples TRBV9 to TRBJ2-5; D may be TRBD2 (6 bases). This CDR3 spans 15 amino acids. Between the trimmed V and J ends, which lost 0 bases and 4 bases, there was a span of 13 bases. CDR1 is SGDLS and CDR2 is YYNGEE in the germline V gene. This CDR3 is CASSVVGTDGETQYF. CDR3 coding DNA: TGTGCCAGCAGCGTAGTAGGGACTGATGGAGAGACCCAGTACTTC. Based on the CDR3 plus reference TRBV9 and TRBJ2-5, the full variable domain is DSGVTQTPKHLITATGQRVTLRCSPRSGDLSVYWYQQSLDQGLQFLIQYYNGEERAKGNILERFSAQQFPDLHSELNLSSLELGDSALYFCASSVVGTDGETQYFGPGTRLLVL.

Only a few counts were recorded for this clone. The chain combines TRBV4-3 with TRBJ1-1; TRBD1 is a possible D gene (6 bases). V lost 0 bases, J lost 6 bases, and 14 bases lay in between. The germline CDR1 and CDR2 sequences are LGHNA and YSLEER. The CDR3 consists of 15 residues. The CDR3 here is CASSQEIYRDAEAFF. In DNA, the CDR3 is TGCGCCAGCAGCCAAGAGATTTACAGGGACGCTGAAGCTTTCTTT.

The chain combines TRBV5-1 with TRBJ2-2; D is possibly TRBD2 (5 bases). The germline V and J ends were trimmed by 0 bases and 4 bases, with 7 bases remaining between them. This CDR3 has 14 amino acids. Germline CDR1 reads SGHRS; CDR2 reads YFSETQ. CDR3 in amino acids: CASSLGESTGELFF. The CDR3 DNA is TGCGCCAGCAGCTTGGGGGAGAGCACCGGGGAGCTGTTTTTT.

DNA for the CDR3: TGTGCCAGCAGCCTAGGGGACATCGGGGAAAAACTGTTTTTT. It specifies CASSLGDIGEKLFF. V and J are TRBV5-5 and TRBJ1-4; possibly TRBD1 for D (6 bases). In germline, CDR1 is SGHKS, CDR2 YYEKEE (reference sequence). Deletions cut 4 bases from V and 8 bases from J, with 15 bases between. The CDR3 is 14 amino acids.

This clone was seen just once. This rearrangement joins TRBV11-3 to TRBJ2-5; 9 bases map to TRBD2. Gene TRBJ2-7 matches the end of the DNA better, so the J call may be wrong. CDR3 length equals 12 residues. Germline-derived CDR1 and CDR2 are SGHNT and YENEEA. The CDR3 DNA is TGTGCCAGCAGGCTAGCGGGATACGAGCAGTACTTC. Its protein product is CASRLAGYEQYF.

The CDR3 sequence: CASSLDQGLTAFF. The CDR3 DNA reads TGTGCCAGCAGCCTCGATCAGGGACTGACGGCTTTCTTT. The chain couples TRBV7-9 to TRBJ1-1; a weak D match, TRBD1 (5 bases). V gave up 5 bases and J gave up 11 bases, with 18 bases separating them. This CDR3 is built from 13 residues. Germline CDR1 is SEHNR and CDR2 is FQNEAQ (reference sequence).

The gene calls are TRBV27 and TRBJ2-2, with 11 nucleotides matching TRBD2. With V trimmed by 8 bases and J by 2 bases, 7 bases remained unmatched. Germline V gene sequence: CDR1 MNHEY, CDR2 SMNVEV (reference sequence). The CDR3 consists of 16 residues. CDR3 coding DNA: TGTGCCAGCTCCCTCGGGACTAGCGGTAACACCGGGGAGCTGTTTTTT. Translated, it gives CASSLGTSGNTGELFF.

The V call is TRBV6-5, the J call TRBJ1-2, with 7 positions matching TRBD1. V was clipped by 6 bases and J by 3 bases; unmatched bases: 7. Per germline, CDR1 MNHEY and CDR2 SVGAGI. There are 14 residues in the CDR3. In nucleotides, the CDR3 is TGTGCCAGCAGATCGGGACAGAGACACTATGGCTACACCTTC. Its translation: CASRSGQRHYGYTF.

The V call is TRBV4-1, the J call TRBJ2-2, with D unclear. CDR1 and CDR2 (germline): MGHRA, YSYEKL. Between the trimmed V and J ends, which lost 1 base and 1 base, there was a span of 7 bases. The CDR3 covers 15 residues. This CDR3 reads CASSQGHGNTGELFF. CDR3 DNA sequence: TGCGCCAGCAGCCAAGGTCACGGGAACACCGGGGAGCTGTTTTTT.

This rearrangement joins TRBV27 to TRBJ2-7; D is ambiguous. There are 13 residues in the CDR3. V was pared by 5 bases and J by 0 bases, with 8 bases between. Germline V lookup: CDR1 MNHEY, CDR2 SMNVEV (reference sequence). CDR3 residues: CASSPAGSYEQYF. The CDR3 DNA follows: TGTGCCAGCAGTCCCGCCGGCTCCTACGAGCAGTACTTC.

Here the CDR3 reads CASSYTDRGGTEAFF. Here the CDR3 DNA reads TGTGCCAGCAGTTACACTGACAGGGGCGGGACTGAAGCTTTCTTT. This chain uses TRBV6-6 with TRBJ1-1; 8 bases are a match to TRBD1. The length of the CDR3 is 15 residues. J was trimmed by 5 bases and V by 2 bases; bases with no gene match: 7. The germline V gene has CDR1 MNHNY and CDR2 SVGAGI (reference sequence).

The CDR3 region has the DNA TGTGCCAGCAGTGACGGCTTACTAGCTCGGTCCTACGAGCAGTACTTC. Protein product: CASSDGLLARSYEQYF. The V gene is TRBV6-1, the J gene TRBJ2-7, with D maybe TRBD2 (6 bases). The CDR3 extends over 16 amino acids. Germline CDR1 and CDR2: MNHNS and SASEGT. The V end lost 3 bases, the J end lost 1 base, and 16 bases lay between the germline ends.

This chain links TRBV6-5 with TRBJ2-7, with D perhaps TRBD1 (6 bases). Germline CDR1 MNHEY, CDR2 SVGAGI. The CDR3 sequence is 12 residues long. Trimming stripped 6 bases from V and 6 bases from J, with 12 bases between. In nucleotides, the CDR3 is TGTGCCAGCAGCCTAATCAGGGGCGAGCAGTACTTC. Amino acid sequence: CASSLIRGEQYF.